These T cell receptor beta chains were read from a single sample in a study of shared clonotypes between healthy human individuals. The assay was immunoSEQ multiplex PCR, and TCRdb's table has in-frame clones only and misses some. Among about 340,000 clones listed, 70% to 75% were seen once. The sample consisted of memory CD4+ T cells sorted from blood. These receptor sequences come from a man under 40 in good health. Each CDR3 is given with its conserved first and last residue.

j_gene: TRBJ2-1; v_gene: TRBV7-3; CDR3aa: CASSPGAAARGSYNEQFF
j_gene: TRBJ1-3; v_gene: TRBV15; CDR3aa: CATSFGTGSSGNTIYF
j_gene: TRBJ2-5; v_gene: TRBV4-1; CDR3aa: CASSQHPGQHQETQYF
j_gene: TRBJ2-1; v_gene: TRBV5-4; CDR3aa: CASSSAGRANNEQFF
j_gene: TRBJ2-3; v_gene: TRBV5-4; CDR3aa: CASRSGTRDSSTDTQYF
j_gene: TRBJ2-1; v_gene: TRBV10-3; CDR3aa: CAISESPGLANEQFF
j_gene: TRBJ1-4; v_gene: TRBV21-1; CDR3aa: CASSKVRQEGQEKLFF
j_gene: TRBJ2-5; v_gene: TRBV5-1; CDR3aa: CASSVDGSGSQETQYF
j_gene: TRBJ2-5; v_gene: TRBV5-1; CDR3aa: CASSLGTAGAGIQETQYF
j_gene: TRBJ2-2; v_gene: TRBV5-6; CDR3aa: CASRLGVMGTGELFF
j_gene: TRBJ2-2; v_gene: TRBV5-1; CDR3aa: CASSPGGADTGELFF
j_gene: TRBJ1-1; v_gene: TRBV6-1; CDR3aa: CASSEEPRLAEAFF
j_gene: TRBJ2-5; v_gene: TRBV5-6; CDR3aa: CASSRGSGQGRETQYF
j_gene: TRBJ2-1; v_gene: TRBV5-1; CDR3aa: CASSRVLAGDVEQFF
j_gene: TRBJ1-5; v_gene: TRBV5-8; CDR3aa: CASTSGTGPHQPQHF
j_gene: TRBJ1-3; v_gene: TRBV7-6; CDR3aa: CASSLSVGNTIYF
j_gene: TRBJ1-2; v_gene: TRBV4-3; CDR3aa: CASSLGRFSYGYTF
j_gene: TRBJ2-1; v_gene: TRBV19; CDR3aa: CATAASVPAYNEQFF
j_gene: TRBJ2-7; v_gene: TRBV27; CDR3aa: CASSLGVDPVYEQYF
j_gene: TRBJ2-7; v_gene: TRBV19; CDR3aa: CASPRTGGDTQYF
j_gene: TRBJ2-7; v_gene: TRBV27; CDR3aa: CASSFQGPYEQYF
j_gene: TRBJ2-3; v_gene: TRBV5-1; CDR3aa: CASSPRTSGSPDTQYF
j_gene: TRBJ2-5; v_gene: TRBV10-3; CDR3aa: CAISEVAGNTQETQYF
j_gene: TRBJ1-3; v_gene: TRBV11-2; CDR3aa: CASSQGNTIYF
j_gene: TRBJ1-2; v_gene: TRBV28; CDR3aa: CASSVRGRPNYGYTF
j_gene: TRBJ2-5; v_gene: TRBV19; CDR3aa: CASSIYQQETQYF
j_gene: TRBJ1-3; v_gene: TRBV9; CDR3aa: CASSVADRAGNTIYF